The 11 T cell receptor beta chains below come from one sample, sequenced in a study of T-cell reconstitution after alpha-beta-depleted transplantation in children. General study results and limits: Most T-cell counts and diversity one year after the transplant came from T cells that were newly produced.

It was with unique molecular identifiers that the TCRbeta library was prepared. TCRdb reprocessed the PCR reads with MiXCR, giving one entry per CDR3 protein. The sample has around 270,000 distinct CDR3 sequences, over 7% seen once; the top ten hold 9.1%. For these receptors, no antigen is known. The sequencing here drew on peripheral blood, taken 360 days after TCRalphabeta/CD19-depleted stem cell transplant. These receptors all stem from a female patient aged 2 to 10 who had a stem cell transplant for Fanconi anemia, so the T cells may come from the graft donor.

This clonotype was recorded many times. The chain joins TRBV7-9 to TRBJ1-1; D gene unclear. The CDR3 contains 14 residues. Trimming took off 1 base at V and 0 bases at J, with 6 bases between the two ends. Germline values: CDR1 SEHNR, CDR2 FQNEAQ (reference sequence). For the CDR3, the DNA is TGTGCCAGCAGCTTAGGTTCCGTGAACACTGAAGCTTTCTTT. Encoded protein: CASSLGSVNTEAFF.

This clonotype occurred many times. CDR3 protein: CASSPGGLAGTYEQYF. The DNA of the CDR3 is TGTGCCAGCAGCCCTGGGGGACTAGCGGGGACCTACGAGCAGTACTTC. V and J are TRBV9 and TRBJ2-7, with 13 bases aligning to TRBD2. Germline V gene data show CDR1 as SGDLS and CDR2 as YYNGEE. V gave up 4 bases and J gave up 2 bases; unmatched junction bases: 6. The CDR3 runs 16 residues.

This clonotype has a handful of counts. The CDR3 DNA is TGTGCCAGCAGCCCCCTCTCAACCTTCTCTGGAAACACCATATATTTT. It is translated as CASSPLSTFSGNTIYF. The chain recombines TRBV7-9 with TRBJ1-3; D remains unclear. Germline V gene lookup returns CDR1 SEHNR and CDR2 FQNEAQ (reference sequence). The CDR3 runs to 16 residues. The V gene lost 5 bases and the J gene lost 0 bases, with 14 bases spanning the gap.

This clonotype was picked up many times. The gene calls are TRBV27 and TRBJ2-5; D ambiguous. V lost 2 bases and J 5 bases, leaving 9 bases between the germline ends. In germline, CDR1 is MNHEY, CDR2 SMNVEV (reference sequence). The CDR3 runs to 13 residues. The CDR3 sequence: CASSLTAWETQYF. As DNA, the CDR3 is TGTGCCAGCAGTTTAACTGCTTGGGAGACCCAGTACTTC.

This clonotype was seen repeatedly, ten times or more. The V call is TRBV4-2, the J call TRBJ2-5; D unresolved. CDR3 length: 13 amino acids. Trimming took off 4 bases at V and 3 bases at J, with 9 bases between the two ends. Germline assignment: CDR1 LGHNA and CDR2 YNFKEQ. The CDR3 sequence: CASSPTEKETQYF. CDR3 in DNA: TGTGCCAGCAGCCCGACCGAGAAAGAGACCCAGTACTTC.

This clonotype has a handful of counts. The gene calls are TRBV6-5 and TRBJ2-1; TRBD1 matches 11 bases. The CDR3 covers 16 residues. After removal of 3 bases from V and 8 bases from J, the junction contained 9 bases not matched to a gene. Germline V gene lookup returns CDR1 MNHEY and CDR2 SVGAGI. Here the CDR3 reads CASSYSGTGGLDEQFF. The CDR3, as DNA: TGTGCCAGCAGTTATTCTGGGACAGGGGGGTTGGATGAGCAGTTCTTC.

This clonotype has at least ten counts. V usage is TRBV3-1 and J usage is TRBJ2-2; perhaps TRBD1 as D (6 bases). The CDR3 totals 14 residues. V shed 1 base and J shed 5 bases, with 8 bases lying between them. Germline V lookup: CDR1 LGHDT, CDR2 YNNKEL (reference sequence). The CDR3 loop is CASSQGGPTGELFF. As DNA, the CDR3 is TGTGCCAGCAGCCAAGGGGGGCCAACCGGGGAGCTGTTTTTT.

V usage is TRBV28 and J usage is TRBJ1-3, with TRBD1 identical over 9 bases. Trimming removed 3 bases from V and 3 bases from J; junction bases left unmatched: 3. The CDR3 has 15 residues. CDR1 MDHEN and CDR2 SYDVKM come from the germline V gene. The CDR3 here is CASSLSGQGGNTIYF. CDR3 sequence (DNA): TGTGCCAGCAGTTTGTCGGGACAGGGTGGAAACACCATATATTTT.

Only a few counts were recorded for this clonotype. The J gene is TRBJ2-2, the V gene TRBV2, with 15 positions matching TRBD2. J gave up 5 bases and V 4 bases, and 11 bases lay outside the gene matches. The CDR3 is 19 residues long. The germline V gene has CDR1 SNHLY and CDR2 FYNNEI. The CDR3 protein is CASSGGFGLAGGPTGELFF. The CDR3 DNA reads as TGTGCCAGCAGTGGGGGTTTCGGACTAGCGGGGGGGCCGACCGGGGAGCTGTTTTTT.

This clonotype came up many times. This chain connects TRBV7-2 to TRBJ2-1; 15 bases line up with TRBD2. Germline V gives CDR1 SGHTA, CDR2 FQGNSA. The junction had 5 bases not matched to a gene; V was cut back by 5 bases and J by 0 bases. The CDR3 has 18 amino acids. CDR3 bases: TGTGCCAGCAGCCGGACTAGCGGGGGGGGTAACTCCTACAATGAGCAGTTCTTC. This sequence encodes CASSRTSGGGNSYNEQFF.

This clonotype appeared many times. The chain employs TRBV20-1 and TRBJ1-2; 9 bases match TRBD1. The trim removed 0 bases at V and 7 bases at J, leaving 9 bases unmatched. The CDR3 is 15 amino acids. Germline V gene sequence: CDR1 DFQATT, CDR2 SNEGSKA (reference sequence). Written as DNA, the CDR3 is TGCAGTGCTAGAGACGAACAGGGGGCGCGGGGTGGCTACACCTTC. Residues: CSARDEQGARGGYTF.